This TCR beta chain was captured by sequencing in a study of blood T cell repertoires in COVID-19. Study in general: The analysed material was cDNA or gDNA that came from T cells, B-cell-depleted T cells, or PBMCs.

As originally analysed: Estimation of nucleated cell counts relied on the amplification of reference gene primers. The assay was immunoSEQ multiplex PCR, and TCRdb's table has in-frame clones only and misses some. V and J calls and clone size are copied from that table; D and trimming were computed from the DNA. The sample lists approximately 190,000 clones, roughly four fifths occurring once. This CDR3 comprises 13 residues. V dropped 8 bases and J dropped 1; count of bases not matched to a gene: 0. The germline V gene encodes CDR1 MDHEN and CDR2 SYDVKM. The V and J genes are TRBV28 and TRBJ1-5, with 9 bases identical to TRBD1. The receptor was derived from a woman in her 40s with acute or convalescent COVID-19. The sample consisted of peripheral blood. The CDR3 loop is CASGTGSNQPQHF. Written as DNA, the CDR3 is TGTGCCAGCGGGACAGGGAGCAATCAGCCCCAGCATTTT.